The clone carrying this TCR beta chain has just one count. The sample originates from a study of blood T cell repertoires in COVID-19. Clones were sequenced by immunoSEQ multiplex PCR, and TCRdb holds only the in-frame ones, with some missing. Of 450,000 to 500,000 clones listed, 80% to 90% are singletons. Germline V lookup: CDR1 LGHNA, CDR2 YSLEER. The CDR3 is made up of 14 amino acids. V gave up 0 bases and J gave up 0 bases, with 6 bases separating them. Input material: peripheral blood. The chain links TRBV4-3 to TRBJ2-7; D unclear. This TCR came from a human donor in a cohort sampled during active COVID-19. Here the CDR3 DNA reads TGCGCCAGCAGCCAAGACCTGTTCTCCTACGAGCAGTACTTC. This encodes CASSQDLFSYEQYF.